These T cell receptor beta chains were read from a single sample in a study of cytomegalovirus exposure and HLA in healthy donors. TCRdb keeps only in-frame clones here, not all; method: immunoSEQ multiplex PCR. The data contain some 170,000 clones, 80% of them singletons. The sequenced material came from PBMCs. The receptors here all came from a young man in good health and CMV-seronegative. Each CDR3 is given with its conserved first and last residue. A D gene is named only where the DNA matches it firmly. Part of the rows lack a size; the others show once, few, many or a class for expanded clones.

TRBD1	NA	TRBV6-6	TRBJ1-1	TGTGCCACTAAAGGGACAGAGAACACTGAAGCTTTCTTT	CATKGTENTEAFF
TRBD1	NA	TRBV11-1	TRBJ2-7	TGTGCCAGCAGCTTAGATCAGGGGGTCCTTTCCTACGAGCAGTACTTC	CASSLDQGVLSYEQYF
TRBD1	NA	TRBV5-1	TRBJ2-7	TGCGCCAGCAGCCTCCGACAGGGGGCCGGCGAGCAGTACTTC	CASSLRQGAGEQYF
TRBD1	NA	TRBV7-2	TRBJ2-3	TGTGCCAGCAGCTTTGGACAGGGCTCAGATACGCAGTATTTT	CASSFGQGSDTQYF
NA	NA	TRBV5-1	TRBJ2-7	TGCGCCAGCAGCTTCGGGACAAAATCCTACGAGCAGTACTTC	CASSFGTKSYEQYF
TRBD1	NA	TRBV5-5	TRBJ2-7	TGTGCCAGCAGTTTCGGGACAGGGGAGGATTTGTACGAGCAGTACTTC	CASSFGTGEDLYEQYF
NA	once	TRBV20-1	TRBJ1-2	TGCAGTGCCCCTTTCAGAGGCTACACCTTC	CSAPFRGYTF
TRBD2	NA	TRBV9	TRBJ2-7	TGTGCCAGCAGCGTGGGCGGCCTAGCGGTTTCCTACGAGCAGTACTTC	CASSVGGLAVSYEQYF
NA	NA	TRBV6-1	TRBJ1-5	TGTGCCAGCACCAAGGGGGGGCATCAGCCCCAGCATTTT	CASTKGGHQPQHF
TRBD2	once	TRBV5-1	TRBJ2-3	TGCGCCAGCAGCTGGGCTAGCGGGACGGATACGCAGTATTTT	CASSWASGTDTQYF
NA	once	TRBV28	TRBJ2-7	TGTGCCAGCAGTTTAGCTAGAACGGGCGAGCAGTACTTC	CASSLARTGEQYF
NA	NA	TRBV28	TRBJ1-1	TGTGCCAGCAGTTTATACAGTCTACAAACTGAAGCTTTCTTT	CASSLYSLQTEAFF
NA	NA	TRBV10-1	TRBJ1-5	TGCGCCAGCAGTGAGCCCACCGGACAGAGCAATCAGCCCCAGCATTTT	CASSEPTGQSNQPQHF
TRBD1	NA	TRBV10-3	TRBJ2-2	TGTGCCATCAGGAGGGGCCGGCAGGGGGCCGGCGGGGAGCTGTTTTTT	CAIRRGRQGAGGELFF
TRBD1	NA	TRBV6-7	TRBJ1-5	TGTGCCAGCAGATCACACAGGGGTAGGAGCAATCAGCCCCAGCATTTT	CASRSHRGRSNQPQHF
TRBD1	NA	TRBV28	TRBJ2-3	TGTGCCAGCAGTCCATTCGGACAGGGGGCTGCAGATACGCAGTATTTT	CASSPFGQGAADTQYF
TRBD1	NA	TRBV11-2	TRBJ2-2	TGTGCCATCCCGACAGGGCCCACCGGGGAGCTGTTTTTT	CAIPTGPTGELFF
TRBD2	NA	TRBV11-2	TRBJ2-3	TGTGCCAGCAGCATAAGACCTAGCGGGAGCGCAGATACGCAGTATTTT	CASSIRPSGSADTQYF
TRBD2	once	TRBV6-5	TRBJ2-5	TGTGCCAGCAGGATTGGGACTAGCTCAGAGACCCAGTACTTC	CASRIGTSSETQYF
NA	NA	TRBV5-1	TRBJ2-2	TGCGCCAGCACTTACTCGTTTAGAACCGGGGAGCTGTTTTTT	CASTYSFRTGELFF
TRBD1	NA	TRBV6-5	TRBJ1-5	TGTGCCAGCAGTTACACTACAGGGGCGCAGCCCCAGCATTTT	CASSYTTGAQPQHF
NA	NA	TRBV18	TRBJ1-2	TGTGCCAGCTCACCGGAACAGGGAGTCGATGGCTACACCTTC	CASSPEQGVDGYTF
NA	NA	TRBV28	TRBJ1-4	TGTGCCAGCAGTTTATATGGGGGCCGGTCGAGGTCTGAAAAACTGTTTTTT	CASSLYGGRSRSEKLFF
NA	NA	TRBV18	TRBJ1-2	TGTGCCAGCTCACCACGGGAGATCCCGGGCTACACCTTC	CASSPREIPGYTF
NA	NA	TRBV6-1	TRBJ2-2	TGTGCCAAGAGGGGGGGAACCGGGGAGCTGTTTTTT	CAKRGGTGELFF
TRBD1	once	TRBV5-1	TRBJ1-1	TGCGCCAGCAGCTTGGCTGGACAGGGCTCTGAAGCTTTCTTT	CASSLAGQGSEAFF
NA	once	TRBV9	TRBJ2-2	TGTGCCACCGCCCGGGGCACCGGGGAGCTGTTTTTT	CATARGTGELFF
TRBD2	few	TRBV10-3	TRBJ2-3	TGTGCCATCAGTGAAACATCGGGGGGGCCAGATACGCAGTATTTT	CAISETSGGPDTQYF
NA	NA	TRBV7-9	TRBJ2-7	TGTGCCAGCAGCTTCGTAGAGGCGGCCGCCCTCTATTCCTTC	CASSFVEAAALYSF
NA	NA	TRBV5-4	TRBJ2-5	TGTGCCAGCAGCCGACGGGGACTCAAACAAGAGACCCAGTACTTC	CASSRRGLKQETQYF
NA	NA	TRBV9	TRBJ2-3	TGTGCCAGCAGCGTAGAGGAGGACAGCGCTACAGATACGCAGTATTTT	CASSVEEDSATDTQYF
TRBD1	NA	TRBV5-1	TRBJ2-1	TGCGCCAGCAGCTTGGTCCGACAGGGCAATGAGCAGTTCTTC	CASSLVRQGNEQFF
NA	NA	TRBV5-4	TRBJ2-1	TGTGCCAGCAGCTTGGCCGGGGCGGGTCCGAGGGGGGGTGAGCAGTTCTTC	CASSLAGAGPRGGEQFF